Below, one T cell receptor (beta chain) is given with its context. This record comes from a study of blood T cell repertoires in COVID-19. Here immunoSEQ multiplex PCR was the method, and the copy in TCRdb shows in-frame clones only, minus some. The sample lists about 50,000 clones, around 87% occurring once. V dropped 5 bases and J dropped 0 bases, with 14 bases sitting between them. The CDR3 covers 16 residues. Germline CDR1 and CDR2: MDHEN and SYDVKM. Input material: peripheral blood. This chain joins TRBV28 and TRBJ1-3; no clear D. The TCR originated in a man in his forties with active COVID-19. For the CDR3, the DNA is TGTGCCAGCAGTACCCGGGAGCGCAGCTCTGGAAACACCATATATTTT. As protein: CASSTRERSSGNTIYF.